One TCR beta chain is described in this entry. Its antigen remains unidentified. Nothing much larger sits one base from this clone, and base qualities are not available. Naive and memory CD4+ T cells were separated from cryopreserved PBMCs by CD4 enrichment followed by EasySep naive CD4+ T cell enrichment. Sorted naive or memory CD4+ T cells (about 9.9 x 10^4) were grown at a 1:1 ratio with T cell-depleted PBMCs and CEF peptides for 10 days. In general, triplicate replicate wells were used for every peptide culture condition. Ficoll-Paque PLUS gradient centrifugation was used to isolate PBMCs from either whole blood or leukapheresis product. PBMCs were either cryopreserved at -140 degrees C or used fresh in the expansion assay. The QIAamp Micro DNA Kit was used to extract genomic DNA from the CD4+ T cells. DNA from CEF-cultured naive and memory CD4+ T cells underwent immunoSEQ TCR-beta sequencing at survey level. The original methods were these. During preprocessing, nonproductive sequences were removed, along with CDR3s that did not begin with C, did not end with F or W, or were shorter than 7 amino acids. Antigen-specific clonotypes were called with the MANAFEST web app on the basis of expansion relative to the reference and to other culture wells. A clone counted as positive if significantly expanded in 2 of 3 replicate wells versus the reference culture at FDR below 0.05. Positive clones also required significant expansion versus all other tandem wells and an odds ratio above 5. Cultured and uncultured naive and memory CD4+ repertoires were searched for previously identified spike- and CEF-reactive CDR3s. After three terminal residues were trimmed from each end, CDR3 homology was quantified as pairwise Levenshtein distance using the stringdist R package. The table comes from immuneACCESS by way of TCRdb, which keeps in-frame sequences with V and J called. Part of the clones is missing from these tables; in studies checked, under half for an unresolved V gene and the rest for unknown reasons. V and J calls and clone size are as listed in that table; D and trimming were resolved from the DNA. In all, the sample holds about 41,000 clones, and 75% to 90% of those were seen once. The ten biggest clones cover around 1.2% of the sample.

Including the terminal cysteine and phenylalanine, the CDR3 comprises 16 residues. The only DNA kept is the CDR3, 48 bases in frame from the first base. As encoded in the germline V gene, CDR1 is KGHDR while CDR2 is SFDVKD. Compared with germline, V lacks 4 bases and J lacks 2 bases; bases without a gene match: 5. The data stem from a study of CD4 T cells in relation to SARS-CoV-2 and coronaviruses (dated by TCRdb to the early 2020s). For context, the study as a whole: The ViraFEST assay cultured PBMCs with antigen for roughly 10 days, then sequenced TCR beta CDR3s to find antigen-specific clonal expansions. A different TCR-beta assay, based on Illumina, was used to sequence expansion assays from other donors in the study. At the level of individual TCR clonotypes, the study evaluated whether memory CD4+ T cells crossreact between the spike proteins of SARS-CoV-2 and those of common cold coronaviruses. A median age of around 35 years, with a range of about 20 to 80 years, was recorded for the full convalescent cohort of 12 to 13 patients. The roughly twelve convalescent patients included 8 males and 4 females; two subjects were Hispanic. Samples from a few pre-COVID donors and the naive versus memory experiments were sequenced with the Adaptive Biotechnologies TCR-sequencing kit; other data were Illumina-based. Using patient-derived lymphoblastoid cell lines, the shared crossreactive spike epitopes were mapped to their HLA restriction. Here is what the overall study found, with its caveats: Since the crossreactivity analysis centred on spike protein, crossreactivity against other viral proteins was not assessed. Compared with monoreactive clones, crossreactive clones had significantly weaker SARS-CoV-2-driven expansion, a result consistent with antigenic imprinting. Sequencing naive versus memory cells indicated that the assay picks up memory recall responses, not primary responses primed during culture. Roughly 64% of donors had memory CD4+ clonotypes that crossrecognized SARS-CoV-2 and at least one common cold coronavirus spike. Because no donor provided both pre-pandemic and post-infection samples, tracing the source of pre-existing responses was limited. Small numbers of patients and of tested TCRs were a limitation of the study.

The sequence is built from TRBV24-1 and TRBJ2-2, with 8 bases aligning to TRBD1. Source material: naive CD4+ T cells from PBMCs, cultured in vitro. Reading the label with the study, this specimen's cell subset or site is: naive CD4+ T cells isolated by negative enrichment. The source of this sequence is an adult with COVID-19. The nucleotide sequence is TGTGCCACCAGTGACCCGGGACAGGCAAACACCGGGGAGCTGTTTTTT. This codes for CATSDPGQANTGELFF.